What follows describes a single T cell receptor (beta chain). The sample is drawn from a study of blood T cell repertoires in COVID-19. Study context: The samples span acute and convalescent COVID-19 from the United States, Italy and Spain.

Germline-derived CDR1 and CDR2 are SGHDT and YYEEEE. The CDR3 is 12 residues long. Trimming at V came to 3 bases and at J to 5 bases, leaving 1 base not matched to a gene. Per the study methods: From reference gene primer amplification, estimates of nucleated cell counts were derived. Data came from immunoSEQ multiplex PCR; TCRdb stores just in-frame clones and leaves some out. That table furnishes V, J and clone size, whereas the DNA furnished D and trimming. This table holds 200,000 to 250,000 clones, roughly 84% found once. Participants had their cohort set by participant-reported clinical history.

The clonotype comes from a woman aged 40 to 50 who had recovered from COVID-19. Sequencing used PBMCs or T cells enriched from blood (not recorded which). The V call is TRBV5-6, the J call TRBJ1-1; 7 bases match TRBD1. The CDR3: CASSYRGTEAFF. In DNA, the CDR3 is TGTGCCAGCAGCTACAGGGGTACTGAAGCTTTCTTT.